A single sample gave rise to the 22 T cell receptor beta chains below, sequenced in a study of Ad26.COV2.S vaccination and SARS-CoV-2 variants. Treatment reported: some 20 received Ad26.COV2.S at low or high dose, single or two shots; roughly five received placebo; per-sample allocation not given. Specimen acquisition occurred on day 63 following the initial vaccine or placebo injection. The assay was immunoSEQ multiplex PCR, and TCRdb's table has in-frame clones only and misses some. The data contain a few hundred thousand clones, over 75% of them singletons. This sample comprised peripheral blood, obtained in a trial of Ad26.COV2.S vaccine versus placebo. These receptor sequences come from a person between 18 and 60 years old who received the Ad26.COV2.S COVID-19 vaccine or a placebo.

The genes are TRBV18 and TRBJ2-5; 9 bases align to TRBD2. The CDR3 spans 14 residues. Germline lookup yields CDR1 KGHSH and CDR2 LQKENI. Unmatched junction bases numbered 5, after V lost 5 bases and J lost 4 bases. CDR3 protein: CASSVSGGSETQYF. The CDR3 DNA follows: TGTGCCAGCTCAGTCAGCGGGGGGTCAGAGACCCAGTACTTC.

The chain uses TRBV7-2 and TRBJ1-4; D not resolved. This CDR3 has 15 residues. Germline lookup yields CDR1 SGHTA and CDR2 FQGNSA. Trimming cost V 0 bases and J 3 bases, with 8 bases left between them. DNA of the CDR3: TGTGCCAGCAGCTTAGCAGCAGGACCTAATGAAAAACTGTTTTTT. It codes for CASSLAAGPNEKLFF.

The CDR3 loop is CASGQGVQPQHF. In DNA, the CDR3 is TGTGCCAGCGGGCAGGGGGTACAGCCCCAGCATTTT. The rearrangement joins TRBV4-2 to TRBJ1-5, with TRBD1 matching over 7 bases. The V and J ends lost 8 bases and 7 bases, in that order; junction bases with no gene match: 5. Germline V gives CDR1 LGHNA, CDR2 YNFKEQ. The CDR3 contains 12 residues.

The J gene is TRBJ2-5, the V gene TRBV28; the D is unclear. The CDR3 length is 13 residues. CDR1 MDHEN and CDR2 SYDVKM come from the germline V gene. Trimming pared 8 bases from V and 2 bases from J, leaving 12 bases between. As DNA, the CDR3 is TGTGCCAGCTCCACCTATGGACAAGAGACCCAGTACTTC. The encoded protein is CASSTYGQETQYF.

The chain combines TRBV18 with TRBJ1-1; TRBD1 is a possible D gene (6 bases). In germline, CDR1 is KGHSH, CDR2 LQKENI. This CDR3 has 15 residues. Trimming stripped 5 bases from V and 2 bases from J, with 15 bases between. The CDR3 sequence is CASSTTGIENTEAFF. CDR3 nucleotides: TGTGCCAGCTCAACTACAGGGATAGAAAACACTGAAGCTTTCTTT.

This chain connects TRBV2 to TRBJ1-3; TRBD1 might be the D (5 bases). The CDR3 is 15 residues long. Trimming shortened V by 2 bases and J by 4 bases, and 12 bases separated the two germline ends. Germline V gene sequence: CDR1 SNHLY, CDR2 FYNNEI. The CDR3 region has the DNA TGTGCCAGCAGTGAAATCTACGGGGCAGGAAACACCATATATTTT. Amino acid sequence: CASSEIYGAGNTIYF.

The genes are TRBV19 and TRBJ1-5, with D possibly TRBD1 on 6 matching bases. Trimming removed 0 bases from V and 4 bases from J, with 13 bases in between. There are 16 residues in the CDR3. Germline V lookup: CDR1 LNHDA, CDR2 SQIVND (reference sequence). The DNA for the CDR3 is TGTGCCAGTAGTATAGATTTCAGGGGATGGAATCAGCCCCAGCATTTT. Its translation: CASSIDFRGWNQPQHF. Filled out from reference TRBV19 and TRBJ1-5, the complete variable domain reads DGGITQSPKYLFRKEGQNVTLSCEQNLNHDAMYWYRQDPGQGLRLIYYSQIVNDFQKGDIAEGYSVSREKKESFPLTVTSAQKNPTAFYLCASSIDFRGWNQPQHFGDGTRLSIL.

V is TRBV23-1 and J is TRBJ2-7; 7 positions agree with TRBD1. TRBV23-1 is treated as an ORF (open reading frame) with a function not yet certain. Germline trimming cut 4 bases from V and 5 bases from J; bases unmatched to any gene: 8. This CDR3 contains 14 residues. The CDR3 bases are TGCGCCAGCAGTCGTACCGACAGGGCCCACGAGCAGTACTTC. It translates to CASSRTDRAHEQYF.

CDR3 residues: CASSYSTAQTTNEKLFF. The CDR3 nucleotides are TGTGCCAGCAGTTATTCCACCGCGCAGACAACTAATGAAAAACTGTTTTTT. V usage is TRBV6-2 or TRBV6-3 and J usage is TRBJ1-4; D remains ambiguous. Trimming removed 3 bases from V and 0 bases from J, with 14 bases in between. In germline, CDR1 is MNHEY, CDR2 SVGEGT. This CDR3 comprises 17 residues.

This rearrangement joins TRBV4-3 to TRBJ2-2; D is ambiguous. Germline CDR1 LGHNA, CDR2 YSLEER. This CDR3 is built from 12 residues. V lost 4 bases, J lost 4 bases, and 4 bases lay in between. This CDR3 reads CASSRSTGELFF. The CDR3 nucleotides read TGCGCCAGCAGCCGATCCACCGGGGAGCTGTTTTTT.

This clone was detected once. CDR3 DNA: TGTGCCAGCTCACCACGAGACAGGGTGAGGAAAGAGACCCAGTACTTC. It is translated as CASSPRDRVRKETQYF. This chain connects TRBV18 to TRBJ2-5; TRBD1 matches 7 bases. Per the germline V gene, CDR1 is KGHSH and CDR2 is LQKENI. V lost 1 base and J lost 3; bases outside the gene matches: 8. The CDR3 consists of 16 residues.

This clone has at least ten counts. The chain combines TRBV4-2 with TRBJ1-2; 8 nucleotides line up with TRBD1. From germline, CDR1 is LGHNA and CDR2 YNFKEQ. The CDR3 contains 14 residues. The trim removed 4 bases at V and 5 bases at J, leaving 6 bases unmatched. CDR3 nucleotides: TGTGCCAGCAGCCGAGAGACAGGGGAGTATGGCTACACCTTC. This sequence encodes CASSRETGEYGYTF.

The chain uses TRBV2 and TRBJ1-1; D is undetermined. Trimming removed 6 bases from V and 4 bases from J, with 15 bases in between. The CDR3 is 14 residues long. CDR1 is SNHLY, CDR2 FYNNEI, per germline. In DNA form, the CDR3 reads TGTGCCAGCAGCATCGTTCGGGCCGGCACTGAAGCTTTCTTT. The encoded protein is CASSIVRAGTEAFF.

The chain joins TRBV24-1 to TRBJ2-7; D unclear. Germline V lookup: CDR1 KGHDR, CDR2 SFDVKD. The V end was cut by 3 bases, the J end by 1 base, with 6 bases between. The CDR3 is made up of 13 amino acids. Here the CDR3 reads CATSDGHSYEQYF. The CDR3 nucleotides read TGTGCCACCAGTGATGGGCATTCCTACGAGCAGTACTTC.

V gene TRBV7-3 combines with J gene TRBJ2-2, with 8 bases that match TRBD2. CDR1 is SGHTA and CDR2 is FQGTGA in the germline V gene. V was pared by 3 bases and J by 4 bases, with 7 bases of the junction left unmatched. The CDR3 extends over 16 amino acids. In nucleotides, the CDR3 is TGTGCCAGCAGCTTTGGGGTTAGCGGGGCCACCGGGGAGCTGTTTTTT. This gives the protein CASSFGVSGATGELFF.

This sequence joins TRBV15 and TRBJ2-7; 8 bases agree with TRBD1. Germline V gene lookup returns CDR1 LNHNV and CDR2 YYDKDF (reference sequence). CDR3 length: 14 amino acids. With V trimmed by 2 bases and J by 6 bases, 6 bases remained unmatched. This CDR3 is CATSRSETGVEQYF. DNA for the CDR3: TGTGCCACCAGCAGATCCGAGACAGGGGTCGAGCAGTACTTC.

This sequence joins TRBV4-2 and TRBJ2-5; D unresolved. Between the trimmed V and J ends, which lost 2 bases and 5 bases, there was a span of 9 bases. The CDR3 contains 13 residues. Looked up from germline, CDR1 is LGHNA and CDR2 is YNFKEQ. This CDR3 reads CASSQKGRETQYF. The CDR3 DNA is TGTGCCAGCAGCCAAAAAGGGCGGGAGACCCAGTACTTC.

The rearrangement joins TRBV5-1 to TRBJ2-2; perhaps TRBD2 as D (5 bases). Germline CDR1 SGHRS, CDR2 YFSETQ. The CDR3 runs to 16 residues. V was cut by 4 bases and J by 0 bases, with 13 bases left in between. The CDR3 reads CASSEGPATNTGELFF. DNA of the CDR3: TGCGCCAGCAGCGAGGGCCCAGCCACGAACACCGGGGAGCTGTTTTTT.

The V call is TRBV21-1, the J call TRBJ2-2. TRBV21-1 is given as a pseudogene. The CDR3 is made up of 17 amino acids. Here the CDR3 DNA reads TGTGCCAGCAGGGAACAACACCCATTCCGAGTCACCGGGGAGCTGTTTTTT. Translated: CASREQHPFRVTGELFF.

The V call is TRBV5-4, the J call TRBJ1-6; D remains unclear. The germline V gene has CDR1 SGHNT and CDR2 YYREEE (reference sequence). The CDR3 is 14 residues long. Trimming pared 1 base from V and 6 bases from J, leaving 8 bases between. The CDR3, as DNA: TGTGCCAGCAGCTTGCGTGGCGGTAATTCACCCCTCCACTTT. Its translation: CASSLRGGNSPLHF.

In its sample, this clone was seen once. The gene calls are TRBV5-6 and TRBJ1-1; a possible D gene is TRBD1 (5 bases). This CDR3 spans 13 amino acids. From germline, CDR1 is SGHDT and CDR2 YYEEEE. Trimming cost V 3 bases and J 3 bases, with 9 bases left between them. The CDR3, as DNA: TGTGCCAGCAGCTCACCAGGGTACACTGAAGCTTTCTTT. Its translation: CASSSPGYTEAFF.

The gene calls are TRBV30 and TRBJ2-7; no reliable D call. Germline V gene data show CDR1 as GTSNPN and CDR2 as SVGIG (reference sequence). The CDR3 is 13 amino acids. Trimming stripped 1 base from V and 5 bases from J, with 12 bases between. CDR3 sequence reads: CAWSDFYTDEQYF. The CDR3 DNA reads TGTGCCTGGAGTGACTTTTATACGGACGAGCAGTACTTC.